This T cell receptor beta chain was captured in a study of PD-L1 blockade in urothelial cancer. Data came from immunoSEQ multiplex PCR; TCRdb stores just in-frame clones and leaves some out. In the table there are fewer than 60,000 clones, 85% of which are singletons. The time point here: pretreatment peripheral blood. Germline V CDR1 and CDR2: LGHNT, FRNRAP. The CDR3 spans 14 residues. V was pared by 6 bases and J by 1 base, with 12 bases between. The sequenced sample was PBMCs, obtained around atezolizumab (anti-PD-L1) treatment. This receptor was taken from a man in his sixties or seventies with urothelial cancer. The chain carries TRBV12-5 and TRBJ1-1, with D perhaps TRBD1 (6 bases). The CDR3 reads CASGQGSANTEAFF. As DNA, the CDR3 is TGTGCTAGTGGCCAGGGGTCGGCGAACACTGAAGCTTTCTTT.